This is a list of T cell receptor beta chains from one sample in a study of T-cell reconstitution after alpha-beta-depleted transplantation in children. TCRdb redid the calling of the PCR reads with MiXCR, one entry per CDR3 protein. Counted here are fewer than 120,000 distinct CDR3 sequences, 10% occurring once; the ten biggest clones make up about 8.8%. This specimen consisted of PBMCs from the stem cell graft donor, obtained from the stem cell graft. Source of these receptors: a human donor who donated a stem cell graft to a child with acute lymphoblastic leukemia. Both conserved end residues are part of each CDR3. The D gene is left open where the match is weak. Not all rows give a size; the values are once, few, many and, for expanded clones, a class.

v_call	clone_size	j_call	d_call	cdr3_nt	cdr3_aa
TRBV9	many	TRBJ2-1	.	TGTGCCAGCAGCGCAGAGTTCTACAATGAGCAGTTCTTC	CASSAEFYNEQFF
TRBV7-2	many	TRBJ2-7	.	TGTGCCAGCAGTCAGGACCACTCCTACGAGCAGTACTTC	CASSQDHSYEQYF
TRBV20-1	many	TRBJ2-1	.	TGCAGTGCTAGCGGCAGGGGAGCTGGCAATGAGCAGTTCTTC	CSASGRGAGNEQFF
TRBV7-3	many	TRBJ2-2	TRBD2	TGTGCCAGCAGCTTCACCGAGGCTAGCGGATCGGGGGAGCTGTTTTTT	CASSFTEASGSGELFF
TRBV6-2/TRBV6-3	many	TRBJ2-3	.	TGTGCCAGCAGTTACCAGAAGCCTTCGCAGTATTTT	CASSYQKPSQYF
TRBV6-1	many	TRBJ1-4	TRBD1	TGTGCCAGCAGTGACCCGGGACAGGGTGCAACTAATGAAAAACTGTTTTTT	CASSDPGQGATNEKLFF
TRBV9	many	TRBJ1-5	.	TGTGCCAGCAGCTCAAGCTCTGGAACCAATCAGCCCCAGCATTTT	CASSSSSGTNQPQHF
TRBV6-5	many	TRBJ2-2	.	TGTGCCAGCAGTTACGATTCTGGGGGCGGGGAGCTGTTTTTT	CASSYDSGGGELFF
TRBV19	many	TRBJ1-4	.	TGTGCCAGTAGTCCAATGACAGGTCCAGGCGAAAAACTGTTTTTT	CASSPMTGPGEKLFF
TRBV5-1	many	TRBJ2-1	TRBD2	TGCGCCAGCAGCATTAGCGGGAGGAGCTTGGATGAGCAGTTCTTC	CASSISGRSLDEQFF
TRBV29-1	many	TRBJ1-4	.	TGCAGCGTTGTAATGGGATTTGAAGAAAAACTGTTTTTT	CSVVMGFEEKLFF
TRBV18	many	TRBJ2-1	TRBD2	TGTGCCAGCTCACCCCTCTCTAGCGGGAGATCCAATGAGCAGTTCTTC	CASSPLSSGRSNEQFF
TRBV12-3/TRBV12-4	many	TRBJ2-5	.	TGTGCCAGCAGTTTAGCCTCGCAGACCCAAGAGACCCAGTACTTC	CASSLASQTQETQYF
TRBV20-1	many	TRBJ1-5	.	TGCAGTGCCCCGGGGCAACCGTATAGCAATCAGCCCCAGCATTTT	CSAPGQPYSNQPQHF
TRBV4-1	many	TRBJ2-2	.	TGCGCCAGCAGCCAATGGGGGCCCGGGGAGCTGTTTTTT	CASSQWGPGELFF
TRBV5-1	many	TRBJ2-1	.	TGCGCCAGCAGCGTGGGGGGTAATGAGCAGTTCTTC	CASSVGGNEQFF
TRBV28	many	TRBJ2-3	TRBD2	TGTGCCAGCAGTTCACCTGGACTAGCGGGTTACACAGATACGCAGTATTTT	CASSSPGLAGYTDTQYF
TRBV5-6	many	TRBJ2-7	TRBD1	TGTGCCAGCAGCTGGACAGGCCGGTACGAGCAGTACTTC	CASSWTGRYEQYF
TRBV3-1	many	TRBJ1-1	.	TGTGCCAGCAGCACGGGAAGGACGAACACTGAAGCTTTCTTT	CASSTGRTNTEAFF
TRBV20-1	many	TRBJ1-1	.	TGCAGTGCTAGAGGGGGCCAGAAAAACACTGAAGCTTTCTTT	CSARGGQKNTEAFF
TRBV10-3	.	TRBJ1-1	.	TGTGCCATCAGTGAGTCGAAAAGGGGACCCCGTAGTGTTACTGAAGCTTTCTTT	CAISESKRGPRSVTEAFF
TRBV21-1	many	TRBJ1-5	.	TGTGCCAGCAGCCGCGGGGGGAGCAATCAGCCCCAGCATTTT	CASSRGGSNQPQHF
TRBV29-1	many	TRBJ1-1	TRBD1	TGCAGCGTTGAACGAGACAGGGGCGCTGAAGCTTTCTTT	CSVERDRGAEAFF
TRBV12-3/TRBV12-4	many	TRBJ2-7	.	TGTGCCAGCAGTTTAGGGGGAGGGGGTTCCTACGAGCAGTACTTC	CASSLGGGGSYEQYF
TRBV18	many	TRBJ1-1	.	TGTGCCAGCTCACCACGGGGGCAGAGCACTGAAGCTTTCTTT	CASSPRGQSTEAFF
TRBV14	many	TRBJ2-1	TRBD2	TGTGCCAGCAGCCAGGACGGGGGGATGGGGCAGTTCTTC	CASSQDGGMGQFF
TRBV28	.	TRBJ2-3	.	TGTGCCAGCAGTCCCGCAGGTTGGGGCACAGATACGCAGTATTTT	CASSPAGWGTDTQYF
TRBV10-3	many	TRBJ2-1	TRBD2	TGTGCCATCAAGGCGCAGTTAGCGGGAGGGCCGATAAATGAGCAGTTCTTC	CAIKAQLAGGPINEQFF
TRBV29-1	many	TRBJ1-2	.	TGCAGCGTTGGCAGAAGGGCCTATCCCGAGGACTACACCTTC	CSVGRRAYPEDYTF
TRBV29-1	many	TRBJ2-5	TRBD1	TGCAGCGTTGGCGAGGACAGGGAAAAAGAGACCCAGTACTTC	CSVGEDREKETQYF
TRBV7-2	many	TRBJ2-7	.	TGTGCCAGCAGCTTAGATGCAGGGGTGAACGAGCAGTACTTC	CASSLDAGVNEQYF
TRBV20-1	many	TRBJ2-7	TRBD2	TGCAGTGCTAGAGATCAAGCGACTAGCGGGAGCCTCGATACCTACGAGCAGTACTTC	CSARDQATSGSLDTYEQYF
TRBV9	many	TRBJ2-3	TRBD2	TGTGCCAGCAGCGTACTAGCGGGGGGGCCGGGAGATACGCAGTATTTT	CASSVLAGGPGDTQYF
TRBV15	many	TRBJ2-7	TRBD1	TGTGCCACCAGCAGAAGGACAGGGAACTACGAGCAGTACTTC	CATSRRTGNYEQYF
TRBV6-2/TRBV6-3	many	TRBJ2-7	.	TGTGCCAGCAGTTTTCTTATCTACGAGCAGTACTTC	CASSFLIYEQYF
TRBV9	many	TRBJ2-1	TRBD1	TGTGCCAGCAGCGTACCCAGGACAGGGGCCGAAGTTGAGCAGTTCTTC	CASSVPRTGAEVEQFF
TRBV18	.	TRBJ1-2	.	TGTGCCAGCTCACCTGGCGTTTTCTATGGCTACACCTTC	CASSPGVFYGYTF
TRBV4-3	many	TRBJ1-2	.	TGCGCCAGCAGCCAAGCTTCACGAGGCTACACCTTC	CASSQASRGYTF
TRBV12-3/TRBV12-4	many	TRBJ2-7	.	TGTGCCAGCAGTTCCGCCGAGGACGACTTATTCAGCTCCTACGAGCAGTACTTC	CASSSAEDDLFSSYEQYF
TRBV29-1	many	TRBJ2-5	.	TGCAGCGTTGATGAGGAGACCCAGTACTTC	CSVDEETQYF
TRBV30	few	TRBJ1-1	.	TGTGCCTGGATGGTGACGGCAAACACTGAAGCTTTCTTT	CAWMVTANTEAFF
TRBV12-3/TRBV12-4	many	TRBJ2-5	TRBD1	TGTGCCAGCAGACCACAGGGGGAGACCCAGTACTTC	CASRPQGETQYF
TRBV9	many	TRBJ2-2	TRBD2	TGTGCCAGCAGCGCCCTTAGCGGGGGGAACACCGGGGAGCTGTTTTTT	CASSALSGGNTGELFF
TRBV29-1	many	TRBJ2-3	TRBD2	TGCAGCGTCTCTAGCGGGAGGGCCAGAGATACGCAGTATTTT	CSVSSGRARDTQYF
TRBV27	many	TRBJ2-5	.	TGTGCCAGCAGTTCGACCCCCGGGACCCAGTACTTC	CASSSTPGTQYF
TRBV20-1	many	TRBJ2-3	TRBD1	TGCAGTGCTGGGACAGGGTGGAGTGTAACAGATACGCAGTATTTT	CSAGTGWSVTDTQYF
TRBV6-5	many	TRBJ1-2	TRBD1	TGTGCCAGCAGGCGGGACAGGGGTGATGGCTACACCTTC	CASRRDRGDGYTF
TRBV29-1	many	TRBJ2-7	.	TGCAGCGTCGCATACCGGGACGGATCCTACGAGCAGTACTTC	CSVAYRDGSYEQYF
TRBV7-8	medium-sized	TRBJ1-3	.	TGTGCCAGCAGCCTCAGCGGGGCCCTTGGAAACACCATATATTTT	CASSLSGALGNTIYF
TRBV6-5	many	TRBJ2-3	TRBD2	TGTGCCAGCAGTTACCTGCGGACTAGCGTGTCAGATACGCAGTATTTT	CASSYLRTSVSDTQYF
TRBV12-3/TRBV12-4	many	TRBJ1-2	TRBD1	TGTGCCAGCAGTTCCCCCTCGGGACAGAGCTATGGCTACACCTTC	CASSSPSGQSYGYTF
TRBV9	many	TRBJ2-3	TRBD1	TGTGCCAGCAGCGCACAGGGGATTGAAACAGATACGCAGTATTTT	CASSAQGIETDTQYF
TRBV10-3	many	TRBJ1-1	.	TGTGCCATCAGTGAGTCAGGAGGCATGAACACTGAAGCTTTCTTT	CAISESGGMNTEAFF